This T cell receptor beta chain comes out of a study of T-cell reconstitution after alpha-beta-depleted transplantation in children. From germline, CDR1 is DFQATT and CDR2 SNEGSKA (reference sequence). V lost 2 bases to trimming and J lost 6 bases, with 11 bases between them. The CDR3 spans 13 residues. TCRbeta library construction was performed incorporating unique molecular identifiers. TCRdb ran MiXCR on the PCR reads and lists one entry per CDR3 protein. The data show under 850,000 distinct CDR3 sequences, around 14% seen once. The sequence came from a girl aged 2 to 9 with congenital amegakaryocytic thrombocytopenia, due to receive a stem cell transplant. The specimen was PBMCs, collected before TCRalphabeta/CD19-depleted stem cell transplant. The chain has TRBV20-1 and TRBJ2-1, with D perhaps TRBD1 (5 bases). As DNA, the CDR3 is TGCAGTGCTAGACAGGGTAAGGGCAATGAGCAGTTCTTC. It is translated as CSARQGKGNEQFF.